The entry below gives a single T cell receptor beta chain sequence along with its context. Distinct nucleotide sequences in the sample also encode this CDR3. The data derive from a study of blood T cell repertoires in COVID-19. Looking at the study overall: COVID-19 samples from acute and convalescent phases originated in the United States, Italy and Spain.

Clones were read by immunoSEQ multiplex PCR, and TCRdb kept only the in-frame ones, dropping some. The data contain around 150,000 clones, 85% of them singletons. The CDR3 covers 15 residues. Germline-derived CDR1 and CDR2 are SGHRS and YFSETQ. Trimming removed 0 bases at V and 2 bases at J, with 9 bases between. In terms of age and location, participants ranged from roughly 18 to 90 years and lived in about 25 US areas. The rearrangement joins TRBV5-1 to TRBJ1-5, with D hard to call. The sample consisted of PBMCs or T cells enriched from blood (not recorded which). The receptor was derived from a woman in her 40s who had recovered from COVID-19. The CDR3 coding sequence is TGCGCCAGCAGCTTGGGACCGGAGGGCAATCAGCCCCAGCATTTT. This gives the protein CASSLGPEGNQPQHF.